This T cell receptor beta chain is from a study of vaccination and CD4 T cells after COVID-19. As for the study in general: Convalescent individuals numbered four females and six males, two being Hispanic.

Treatment indicated: approximately nine-day PBMC culture with coronavirus spike peptide pools or control peptides (ViraFEST assay). It was after 10 days of culture that CD4+ T cells were isolated by negative selection. This clonotype was detected only a few times. Its antigen remains unidentified. This CDR3 contains 13 residues. Trimming took off 5 bases at V and 1 base at J, with 8 bases between the two ends. Per the germline V gene, CDR1 is MNHEY and CDR2 is SMNVEV (reference sequence). The Oncomine TCR Beta short-read assay generated sequence data from the DNA of cultured CD4+ T cells. TCRdb re-called the PCR reads through MiXCR, storing one row per CDR3 protein. The sample lists 15,000 or so distinct CDR3 sequences, approximately 40% occurring once.

This clonotype was obtained from a human donor who had recovered from COVID-19. The J gene is TRBJ2-5, the V gene TRBV27; D is ambiguous. The sample consisted of CD4+ T cells from blood, cultured in vitro. The CDR3 DNA is TGTGCCAGCAGTACACCCCTCCAAGAGACCCAGTACTTC. As protein: CASSTPLQETQYF.